A few counts support the clone carrying this T cell receptor beta chain. Its antigen is as yet unknown. The length of the CDR3 is 15 residues. Germline loops: CDR1 MDHEN, CDR2 SYDVKM. This sample was included in a study of cytomegalovirus exposure and HLA in healthy donors. The study's findings and limits: The study put 150 to 200 TCR beta chains on its list as cytomegalovirus-associated.

Primers: 60 Vbeta forward and 13 Jbeta reverse. Produced via immunoSEQ multiplex PCR; TCRdb's table is partial and in-frame only. The sample includes under 150,000 clones, roughly 72% seen only once; the top ten take roughly 2.1%. The sequence was collected from a man between 35 and 55 years old in good health and CMV-seronegative. The V gene is TRBV28, the J gene TRBJ1-5, with D possibly being TRBD1 (5 bases). The specimen was PBMCs. CDR3 sequence reads: CKDGRQTLSNQPQHF. CDR3 DNA: TGTAAAGACGGTAGACAGACACTTAGCAATCAGCCCCAGCATTTT.